This passage covers 19 T cell receptor beta chains from one sample sequenced in a study of shared clonotypes between healthy human individuals. TCRdb keeps only in-frame clones here, not all; method: immunoSEQ multiplex PCR. The data show approximately 720,000 clones, with about 91% seen just once and roughly 24% held by the top ten. Positively selected for CCR7, the CD45RO-negative cells used as naive CD8 cells excluded terminally differentiated effector memory CD45RA+ cells. Specimen: naive CD8+ T cells sorted from blood. The receptors were sampled from a man aged 25-40 years in good health.

In its sample, this clone was seen once. The chain couples TRBV28 to TRBJ1-5; 9 nucleotides line up with TRBD1. This CDR3 contains 16 residues. Per the germline V gene, CDR1 is MDHEN and CDR2 is SYDVKM. V lost 6 bases and J lost 4; bases outside the gene matches: 10. The CDR3 sequence: CASRPMSGQGNQPQHF. The CDR3, as DNA: TGTGCCAGCAGACCCATGTCGGGACAGGGAAATCAGCCCCAGCATTTT.

The chain has TRBV4-1 and TRBJ2-6; D is unresolved. CDR3 size: 13 residues. Germline lookup yields CDR1 MGHRA and CDR2 YSYEKL. V dropped 4 bases and J dropped 4 bases, with 5 bases sitting between them. The CDR3 DNA sequence: TGCGCCAGCAGCCCGACCGGGGCCAACGTCCTGACTTTC. This sequence encodes CASSPTGANVLTF.

This chain links TRBV28 with TRBJ1-4, with D perhaps matching TRBD1 (5 bases). Germline CDR1 reads MDHEN; CDR2 reads SYDVKM. Between the trimmed V and J ends, which lost 3 bases and 3 bases, there was a span of 8 bases. This CDR3 is built from 14 residues. CDR3 DNA sequence: TGTGCCAGCAGTTTCGGGGGTCCTAATGAAAAACTGTTTTTT. As protein: CASSFGGPNEKLFF.

This clone came up once. The J gene is TRBJ2-7, the V gene TRBV15; D is possibly TRBD1 or TRBD2 (5 bases each). Trimming shortened V by 0 bases and J by 2 bases, and 11 bases separated the two germline ends. The CDR3 is 15 residues long. Germline V gives CDR1 LNHNV, CDR2 YYDKDF (reference sequence). This CDR3 reads CATSRDRGETYEQYF. In DNA form, the CDR3 reads TGTGCCACCAGCAGAGATCGAGGGGAGACCTACGAGCAGTACTTC.

The chain recombines TRBV27 with TRBJ2-7; D not certain. From germline, CDR1 is MNHEY and CDR2 SMNVEV (reference sequence). The CDR3 is made up of 13 amino acids. Trimming removed 0 bases at V and 5 bases at J, with 8 bases between. Written as DNA, the CDR3 is TGTGCCAGCAGTTTATCGTTCGCGGACGAGCAGTACTTC. Translation: CASSLSFADEQYF.

This clone has only a few counts. Written as DNA, the CDR3 is TGCGCCAGCAGTGGGGACAGACCCTACGAGCAGTACTTC. It encodes CASSGDRPYEQYF. V and J are TRBV10-1 and TRBJ2-7; 7 bases align to TRBD1. The V and J ends lost 4 bases and 2 bases, in that order; junction bases with no gene match: 2. This CDR3 is 13 amino acids long. Germline-derived CDR1 and CDR2 are WNHNN and SYGVQD (reference sequence).

The chain carries TRBV5-1 and TRBJ1-4, with a possible D match to TRBD1 (5 bases). V lost 4 bases, J lost 4 bases, and 20 bases lay in between. Germline lookup yields CDR1 SGHRS and CDR2 YFSETQ. This CDR3 spans 17 amino acids. The CDR3 coding sequence is TGCGCCAGCAGCCAATCTATCGACAGAGCTTTTAATGAAAAACTGTTTTTT. This gives the protein CASSQSIDRAFNEKLFF.

This rearrangement joins TRBV27 to TRBJ1-1; D perhaps matches TRBD1 (5 bases). Germline lookup yields CDR1 MNHEY and CDR2 SMNVEV (reference sequence). This CDR3 comprises 14 residues. Trimming removed 6 bases at V and 6 bases at J, with 17 bases between. The CDR3 here is CASRVERGTPEAFF. The DNA for the CDR3 is TGTGCCAGCAGAGTGGAGAGGGGTACCCCTGAAGCTTTCTTT.

The V gene is TRBV10-3, the J gene TRBJ2-1, with 9 nucleotides matching TRBD2. Trimming cost V 3 bases and J 1 base; bases outside gene matches: 7. Germline V gene data show CDR1 as ENHRY and CDR2 as SYGVKD. The CDR3 runs to 17 residues. CDR3 nucleotides: TGTGCCATCAGTGATCGGGCTAGCGGGGCATCCTACAATGAGCAGTTCTTC. Protein sequence: CAISDRASGASYNEQFF.

Turning to this clone: Other DNA sequences in the sample encode the same CDR3. The CDR3 region has the DNA TGTGCCAGCAGTTACTCAAGCTCCTACGAGCAGTACTTC. Translation gives CASSYSSSYEQYF. The rearrangement uses TRBV6-5 and TRBJ2-7, with no clear D. Trimming removed 0 bases from V and 0 bases from J, with 3 bases in between. Per the germline V gene, CDR1 is MNHEY and CDR2 is SVGAGI. This CDR3 spans 13 amino acids.

V gene TRBV19 combines with J gene TRBJ2-1; a possible D gene is TRBD2 (6 bases). Trimming removed 10 bases at V and 10 bases at J, with 14 bases between. Looked up from germline, CDR1 is LNHDA and CDR2 is SQIVND (reference sequence). This CDR3 is built from 11 residues. The CDR3 spells CATTLAGEQFF. The CDR3 region has the DNA TGTGCCACTACCCTCGCGGGAGAGCAGTTCTTC.

The rearrangement joins TRBV15 to TRBJ2-7; 8 positions agree with TRBD2. The germline V gene encodes CDR1 LNHNV and CDR2 YYDKDF (reference sequence). The CDR3 length is 14 residues. V trimming: 4 bases; J trimming: 5 bases; junction bases outside the gene matches: 7. CDR3 DNA sequence: TGTGCCACCAGCAAAGCGGGAGTGGGCGACGAGCAGTACTTC. Residues: CATSKAGVGDEQYF.

V gene TRBV13 combines with J gene TRBJ1-1, with no clear D. CDR3 length equals 13 residues. Germline loops: CDR1 PRHDT, CDR2 FYEKMQ (reference sequence). V lost 0 bases to trimming and J lost 7 bases, with 9 bases between them. The CDR3 loop reads CASSLGVTDEAFF. The DNA of the CDR3 is TGTGCCAGCAGCTTAGGGGTCACAGATGAAGCTTTCTTT. Full variable domain (missing parts from reference TRBV13 and TRBJ1-1): AAGVIQSPRHLIKEKRETATLKCYPIPRHDTVYWYQQGPGQDPQFLISFYEKMQSDKGSIPDRFSAQQFSDYHSELNMSSLELGDSALYFCASSLGVTDEAFFGQGTRLTVV.

This chain uses TRBV2 with TRBJ2-3; D gene unclear. Trimming left V 7 bases short and J 11 bases short, with 13 bases between. CDR3 length: 11 amino acids. Per germline, CDR1 SNHLY and CDR2 FYNNEI. The CDR3: CASTPFPGQYF. CDR3 coding DNA: TGTGCCAGCACCCCTTTTCCGGGGCAGTATTTT.

The V and J genes are TRBV28 and TRBJ2-1; 12 nucleotides align to TRBD1. The CDR3 runs 16 residues. After removal of 4 bases from V and 8 bases from J, the junction contained 9 bases not matched to a gene. CDR1 and CDR2 (germline): MDHEN, SYDVKM. DNA of the CDR3: TGTGCCAGCAGTTCCCGGGACAGGGGGCGTTTTGATGAGCAGTTCTTC. As protein: CASSSRDRGRFDEQFF.

The chain joins TRBV29-1 to TRBJ2-5; a possible D gene is TRBD2 (6 bases). CDR3 length equals 11 residues. V was pared by 5 bases and J by 7 bases, with 11 bases between. Looked up from germline, CDR1 is SQVTM and CDR2 is ANQGSEA. CDR3 DNA: TGCAGCGTTCCGGGAGTGGGGACCCAGTACTTC. Amino acids: CSVPGVGTQYF.

Turning to this clone: Distinct nucleotide sequences in the sample also encode this CDR3. This rearrangement joins TRBV7-9 to TRBJ1-3; D call uncertain. The CDR3 loop spans 13 amino acids. Germline CDR1 and CDR2: SEHNR and FQNEAQ (reference sequence). The V end lost 5 bases, the J end lost 1 base, and 6 bases lay between the germline ends. The CDR3 DNA reads TGTGCCAGCAGCCCTCGATCTGGAAACACCATATATTTT. Translated: CASSPRSGNTIYF. The complete variable domain, with remaining parts taken from reference TRBV7-9 and TRBJ1-3, reads DTGVSQNPRHKITKRGQNVTFRCDPISEHNRLYWYRQTLGQGPEFLTYFQNEAQLEKSRLLSDRFSAERPKGSFSTLEIQRTEQGDSAMYLCASSPRSGNTIYFGEGSWLTVV.

This clone was recorded only once. This rearrangement joins TRBV27 to TRBJ2-7; possibly TRBD1 for D (5 bases). Germline CDR1 is MNHEY and CDR2 is SMNVEV (reference sequence). The CDR3 has 16 residues. The V gene lost 5 bases and the J gene lost 2 bases, with 19 bases spanning the gap. CDR3 protein: CASSLQDGPKTYEQYF. In DNA form, the CDR3 reads TGTGCCAGCAGTCTACAGGACGGCCCCAAAACCTACGAGCAGTACTTC.

V and J are TRBV28 and TRBJ2-7, with D uncertain. CDR1 is MDHEN and CDR2 is SYDVKM in the germline V gene. Trimming cost V 10 bases and J 1 base, with 14 bases left between them. The CDR3 length is 13 residues. CDR3 nucleotides: TGTGCCACCGCACCCAACACGTCCTACGAGCAGTACTTC. This sequence encodes CATAPNTSYEQYF. The whole variable domain, remainder taken from reference TRBV28 and TRBJ2-7, is DVKVTQSSRYLVKRTGEKVFLECVQDMDHENMFWYRQDPGLGLRLIYFSYDVKMKEKGDIPEGYSVSREKKERFSLILESASTNQTSMYLCATAPNTSYEQYFGPGTRLTVT.